The rows below give T cell receptor beta chains drawn from one sample of a study of blood T cells in healthy people across ages. TCRdb passed the 5' RACE reads through MiXCR, listing each CDR3 protein once. The table shows fewer than 1,200,000 distinct CDR3 sequences, with 20% to 25% occurring only once. This sample also belongs to another study, concerning T cells of mothers and their children.

The sequenced sample was blood. These receptors came from a girl aged 2-10 years in good health. Both conserved end residues are part of each CDR3. D genes are given only for firm matches. Only some rows state a clone size, as once, few, many or a class for expanded clones.

j_gene,abundance,v_gene,len,d_gene,CDR3aa,CDR3nt
TRBJ2-7,.,TRBV12-3/TRBV12-4,12,.,CASSRDRLEQYF,TGTGCCAGCAGTCGCGACAGGCTCGAGCAGTACTTC
TRBJ2-5,.,TRBV7-7,13,.,CASSRTLPETQYF,TGTGCTAGCAGCCGGACTCTCCCAGAGACCCAGTACTTC
TRBJ2-6,.,TRBV5-1,16,.,CASSSGYISGANVLTF,TGCGCCAGCAGCTCCGGCTACATCTCTGGGGCCAACGTCCTGACTTTC
TRBJ2-3,few,TRBV7-2,12,.,CASSLKPDTQYF,TGTGCCAGCAGCTTAAAGCCAGATACGCAGTATTTT
TRBJ2-4,many,TRBV18,11,.,CASSPSDIQYF,TGTGCCAGCTCCCCGTCAGACATTCAGTACTTC
TRBJ2-1,.,TRBV7-9,13,.,CASSLISVNEQFF,TGTGCCAGCAGCTTAATTAGCGTAAATGAGCAGTTCTTC
TRBJ2-2,.,TRBV20-1,14,.,CSASRALDTGELFF,TGCAGTGCTAGTCGAGCCCTGGACACCGGGGAGCTGTTTTTT
TRBJ2-5,.,TRBV11-2,15,TRBD2,CAGSSLIEREGTQYF,TGTGCCGGCAGCTCCCTTATAGAGCGGGAGGGGACCCAGTACTTC
TRBJ2-7,few,TRBV29-1,13,TRBD1,CNAADRGVYEQYF,TGCAACGCCGCGGACAGGGGCGTCTACGAGCAGTACTTC
TRBJ2-1,few,TRBV4-3,15,.,CASSQDRAVYNEQFF,TGCGCCAGCAGCCAAGATCGGGCTGTATACAATGAGCAGTTCTTC
TRBJ1-3,few,TRBV20-1,14,.,CSAQGRVAGNTIYF,TGCAGTGCCCAAGGCAGGGTCGCGGGAAACACCATATATTTT
TRBJ2-5,.,TRBV9,13,TRBD2,CASKSGTQETQYF,TGTGCCAGCAAGAGCGGGACCCAAGAGACCCAGTACTTC
TRBJ1-4,few,TRBV4-2,18,TRBD1,CASSQEVSVGDSNEKLFF,TGTGCCAGCAGCCAAGAAGTATCGGTGGGGGACAGTAATGAAAAACTGTTTTTT
TRBJ1-1,.,TRBV3-1,14,TRBD1,CASSQAGTGVEAFF,TGTGCCAGCAGCCAAGCCGGGACAGGCGTTGAAGCTTTCTTT
TRBJ1-2,.,TRBV6-2/TRBV6-3,11,.,CASSQSNGYTF,TGTGCCAGCAGCCAATCCAATGGCTACACCTTC
TRBJ2-1,many,TRBV5-1,13,.,CASRESSYNEQFF,TGTGCCAGCAGGGAAAGCTCCTACAATGAGCAGTTCTTC
TRBJ2-5,few,TRBV24-1,13,.,CATSDLQLDEQFF,TGTGCCACCAGTGATTTGCAGCTCGATGAGCAGTTTTTC
TRBJ2-3,.,TRBV2,17,TRBD2,CASSESTSGRMTDTQYF,TGTGCCAGCAGTGAGTCGACTAGCGGGAGGATGACAGATACGCAGTATTTT